These 28 T cell receptor beta chains came from one sample sequenced in a study of chemoradiotherapy in HPV16-positive cancers. This table comes from immunoSEQ multiplex PCR, and its TCRdb copy is limited to in-frame clones, with some not included. The sample consists of 9,500 to 15,000 clones, 50% to 75% of them appearing once. This material was obtained from a patient who underwent chemoradiotherapy. The source is a human donor with HPV-associated anogenital cancer.

This clone was counted between two and nine times. V is TRBV5-4 and J is TRBJ2-5; a weak D match, TRBD1 (5 bases). V lost 1 base to trimming and J lost 3 bases, with 7 bases between them. The CDR3 is made up of 13 amino acids. CDR1 and CDR2 (germline): SGHNT, YYREEE (reference sequence). DNA for the CDR3: TGTGCCAGCAGCTTGTGGGGCAAAGAGACCCAGTACTTC. This translates into CASSLWGKETQYF.

This clone has just a few counts. This sequence joins TRBV2 and TRBJ1-1; D remains unclear. Germline loops: CDR1 SNHLY, CDR2 FYNNEI. The CDR3 is 11 residues long. V lost 4 bases and J lost 11, with 11 bases in between. In DNA form, the CDR3 reads TGTGCCAGCAGTGCCTGGGAGGGTGCTTTCTTT. This translates into CASSAWEGAFF. The full variable domain, in which reference TRBV2 and TRBJ1-1 provide the parts outside the CDR3, is EPEVTQTPSHQVTQMGQEVILRCVPISNHLYFYWYRQILGQKVEFLVSFYNNEISEKSEIFDDQFSVERPDGSNFTLKIRSTKLEDSAMYFCASSAWEGAFFGQGTRLTVV.

The rearrangement links TRBV30 to TRBJ2-5, with 8 nucleotides matching TRBD1. Germline CDR1 GTSNPN, CDR2 SVGIG (reference sequence). After removal of 2 bases from V and 1 base from J, the junction contained 3 bases not matched to a gene. The CDR3 loop spans 14 amino acids. In nucleotides, the CDR3 is TGTGCCTGGAGTTTAACAGGGGGCCAAGAGACCCAGTACTTC. Translating gives CAWSLTGGQETQYF.

This chain uses TRBV30 with TRBJ1-2; possible D gene TRBD1, 6 bases. CDR1 and CDR2 from the germline V gene are GTSNPN and SVGIG (reference sequence). This CDR3 has 16 residues. Trimming stripped 0 bases from V and 5 bases from J, with 19 bases between. The CDR3 protein is CAWSVLQGRGVYGYTF. The CDR3 nucleotides are TGTGCCTGGAGTGTCCTACAGGGACGGGGGGTTTATGGCTACACCTTC. The full variable domain, rest sourced from reference TRBV30 and TRBJ1-2, is SQTIHQWPATLVQPVGSPLSLECTVEGTSNPNLYWYRQAAGRGLQLLFYSVGIGQISSEVPQNLSASRPQDRQFILSSKKLLLSDSGFYLCAWSVLQGRGVYGYTFGSGTRLTVV.

This chain joins TRBV19 and TRBJ1-1, with 7 bases aligning to TRBD1. V was clipped by 5 bases and J by 3 bases; unmatched bases: 15. The CDR3 is 17 residues long. Germline CDR1 and CDR2: LNHDA and SQIVND (reference sequence). The CDR3 bases are TGTGCCAGTAGTCTACTACAGGGGAGAGTTAGGGACACTGAAGCTTTCTTT. Amino acids: CASSLLQGRVRDTEAFF.

The rearrangement links TRBV30 to TRBJ2-7, with TRBD2 identical over 11 bases. The V gene end was trimmed by 4 bases and the J gene end by 6 bases; junction bases not matched to a gene: 14. CDR1 and CDR2 (germline): GTSNPN, SVGIG (reference sequence). There are 16 residues in the CDR3. The CDR3 DNA reads as TGTGCCTGGAAGTCGGCAACACTAGCGGGAGTTTTCGAGCAGTACTTC. This sequence encodes CAWKSATLAGVFEQYF.

The chain employs TRBV5-4 and TRBJ2-3; D gene unclear. V was cut by 4 bases and J by 5 bases, with 8 bases left in between. This CDR3 contains 12 residues. Germline CDR1 is SGHNT and CDR2 is YYREEE (reference sequence). In DNA form, the CDR3 reads TGTGCCAGCAGCCGTCAGCTAGATACGCAGTATTTT. Residues: CASSRQLDTQYF.

This clone is medium-sized by share. The chain couples TRBV4-1 to TRBJ2-1, with D uncertain. CDR3 length: 14 residues. CDR1 is MGHRA, CDR2 YSYEKL, per germline. V was clipped by 0 bases and J by 2 bases, with 5 bases between them. CDR3 residues: CASSQDKTYNEQFF. The CDR3 bases are TGCGCCAGCAGCCAAGATAAGACCTACAATGAGCAGTTCTTC.

V usage is TRBV5-1 and J usage is TRBJ1-1, with D possibly being TRBD1 (6 bases). Per germline, CDR1 SGHRS and CDR2 YFSETQ. The V gene lost 2 bases and the J gene lost 0 bases, with 8 bases spanning the gap. This CDR3 contains 14 residues. CDR3 sequence: CASSLGGLNTEAFF. CDR3 coding DNA: TGCGCCAGCAGCTTAGGGGGTCTGAACACTGAAGCTTTCTTT.

The genes are TRBV6-5 and TRBJ2-5; D uncertain. The CDR3 spans 13 residues. CDR1 MNHEY and CDR2 SVGAGI come from the germline V gene. With 6 bases removed from V and 5 bases from J, the gap between germline ends came to 13 bases. The CDR3 here is CASSITERETQYF. The CDR3 nucleotides read TGTGCCAGCAGCATAACAGAAAGGGAGACCCAGTACTTC.

The chain links TRBV6-1 to TRBJ1-2; 10 nucleotides line up with TRBD1. The CDR3 length is 15 residues. V gave up 5 bases and J gave up 9 bases; unmatched junction bases: 12. CDR1 MNHNS and CDR2 SASEGT come from the germline V gene. The CDR3 DNA is TGTGCCAGCAGTCCTCTGACAGGGGGCTCCAAGCGCTACACCTTC. It translates to CASSPLTGGSKRYTF.

V is TRBV25-1 and J is TRBJ2-3; D unresolved. Germline V gene data show CDR1 as MGHDK and CDR2 as SYGVNS. The CDR3 runs 14 residues. With 6 bases removed from V and 2 bases from J, the gap between germline ends came to 12 bases. The DNA for the CDR3 is TGTGCCAGCAGCGGTCCATCCCCCACAGATACGCAGTATTTT. This encodes CASSGPSPTDTQYF.

J is TRBJ1-5 and V is TRBV7-2; D uncertain. The germline CDR1 and CDR2 sequences are SGHTA and FQGNSA. Trimming left V 2 bases short and J 6 bases short, with 5 bases between. The length of the CDR3 is 12 residues. The DNA for the CDR3 is TGTGCCAGCAGCTTAAAGGGTCAGCCCCAGCATTTT. It translates to CASSLKGQPQHF.

The rearrangement joins TRBV19 to TRBJ2-5; 9 nucleotides align to TRBD2. Germline assignment: CDR1 LNHDA and CDR2 SQIVND (reference sequence). The V gene end was trimmed by 3 bases and the J gene end by 2 bases; junction bases not matched to a gene: 1. The CDR3 has 14 residues. The CDR3 is CASSMSGGQETQYF. The CDR3 DNA follows: TGTGCCAGTAGTATGAGCGGGGGGCAAGAGACCCAGTACTTC.

The chain recombines TRBV5-1 with TRBJ1-1; 10 nucleotides line up with TRBD1. J gave up 4 bases and V 3 bases, and 3 bases lay outside the gene matches. The germline CDR1 and CDR2 sequences are SGHRS and YFSETQ. CDR3 length: 14 amino acids. CDR3 sequence (DNA): TGCGCCAGCAGCTCTCGGACAGGGGGCACTGAAGCTTTCTTT. Translating gives CASSSRTGGTEAFF.

V gene TRBV28 combines with J gene TRBJ2-2; D gene ambiguous. The CDR3 runs 15 residues. The germline V and J ends were trimmed by 5 bases and 0 bases, with 10 bases remaining between them. Germline values: CDR1 MDHEN, CDR2 SYDVKM. CDR3 loop: CASSPLGANTGELFF. The CDR3 region has the DNA TGTGCCAGCAGTCCCCTTGGGGCGAACACCGGGGAGCTGTTTTTT. The whole variable domain, filled in from reference TRBV28 and TRBJ2-2, reads DVKVTQSSRYLVKRTGEKVFLECVQDMDHENMFWYRQDPGLGLRLIYFSYDVKMKEKGDIPEGYSVSREKKERFSLILESASTNQTSMYLCASSPLGANTGELFFGEGSRLTVL.

A word on this clone: Germline is not matched at one junction end, which may reflect a read error. V and J are TRBV7-7 and TRBJ2-2, with 9 bases identical to TRBD1. This CDR3 is built from 15 residues. The germline V gene encodes CDR1 SSHAT and CDR2 FNYEAQ (reference sequence). The CDR3 region has the DNA TGTGCTAGCAGCCCCGGGACAGGGTTTAACGGGGAGCTGTTTTTT. Its translation: CASSPGTGFNGELFF. The full variable domain, completed using reference TRBV7-7 and TRBJ2-2, is GAGVSQSPRYKVTKRGQDVTLRCDPISSHATLYWYQQALGQGPEFLTYFNYEAQPDKSGLPSDRFSAERPEGSISTLTIQRTEQRDSAMYRCASSPGTGFNGELFFGEGSRLTVL.

The rearrangement joins TRBV11-2 to TRBJ2-3, with 9 bases fitting TRBD1. The germline CDR1 and CDR2 sequences are SGHAT and FQNNGV. This CDR3 region has 14 residues. Losses at the gene ends were 4 bases for V and 5 bases for J; bases not matched to a gene: 4. The CDR3: CASSSQGAGDTQYF. As DNA, the CDR3 is TGTGCCAGCAGCTCACAGGGGGCAGGAGATACGCAGTATTTT.

This chain connects TRBV28 to TRBJ1-6; no reliable D call. The CDR3 length is 14 residues. Deletions cut 6 bases from V and 4 bases from J, with 10 bases between. CDR1 and CDR2 (germline): MDHEN, SYDVKM. CDR3 sequence (DNA): TGTGCCAGCAGAGGCGATGGGTATAATTCACCCCTCCACTTT. Its protein product is CASRGDGYNSPLHF.

The chain recombines TRBV7-2 with TRBJ2-3; maybe TRBD1 (5 bases). CDR1 is SGHTA, CDR2 FQGNSA, per germline. This CDR3 spans 16 amino acids. Trimming cost V 1 base and J 0 bases, with 11 bases left between them. CDR3 coding DNA: TGTGCCAGCAGCTTAGGGACAAGCAAGAGCACAGATACGCAGTATTTT. Amino acids: CASSLGTSKSTDTQYF.

The rearrangement joins TRBV10-1 to TRBJ2-3; a weak D match, TRBD2 (6 bases). Trimming pared 3 bases from V and 6 bases from J, leaving 22 bases between. The CDR3 runs to 17 residues. Germline assignment: CDR1 WNHNN and CDR2 SYGVQD (reference sequence). CDR3 DNA sequence: TGCGCCAGCAGTGAACGGAAGAGTTGCGGGGAGGACGATACGCAGTATTTT. Translation: CASSERKSCGEDDTQYF.

This clone was seen a few times. The genes are TRBV29-1 and TRBJ2-3; TRBD1 is a possible D gene (5 bases). Germline loops: CDR1 SQVTM, CDR2 ANQGSEA. Trimming left V 7 bases short and J 3 bases short, with 11 bases between. The CDR3 loop spans 12 amino acids. The CDR3 here is CSASRQTDTQYF. For the CDR3, the DNA is TGCAGCGCGAGCCGACAGACAGATACGCAGTATTTT.

CDR3 nucleotides: TGTGCCAGCAGCTCGGGGCCCTACTCTGGAAACACCATATATTTT. Its translation: CASSSGPYSGNTIYF. The chain links TRBV7-2 to TRBJ1-3, with a tentative D call TRBD1 (5 bases). CDR1 is SGHTA and CDR2 is FQGNSA in the germline V gene. The CDR3 loop spans 15 amino acids. Trimming cost V 4 bases and J 0 bases, with 10 bases left between them.

The rearrangement links TRBV30 to TRBJ2-7; no firm D call. The V gene's germline CDR1 is GTSNPN and CDR2 SVGIG (reference sequence). The CDR3 extends over 12 amino acids. V was pared by 2 bases and J by 7 bases, with 12 bases between. The DNA for the CDR3 is TGTGCCTGGAGTCCCACAGTGTTAGAGCAGTACTTC. This codes for CAWSPTVLEQYF.

The genes are TRBV10-3 and TRBJ1-4; D may be TRBD1 (5 bases). V shed 7 bases and J shed 2 bases, with 8 bases lying between them. The germline V gene has CDR1 ENHRY and CDR2 SYGVKD. The CDR3 extends over 13 amino acids. The CDR3 here is CAIKAGTNEKLFF. The CDR3 DNA sequence: TGTGCCATCAAGGCAGGGACTAATGAAAAACTGTTTTTT.

The chain joins TRBV19 to TRBJ1-4, with D uncertain. There are 14 residues in the CDR3. V was clipped by 5 bases and J by 5 bases, with 12 bases between them. Germline V gives CDR1 LNHDA, CDR2 SQIVND (reference sequence). CDR3 sequence: CASSPGGYNEKLFF. The CDR3 DNA reads as TGTGCCAGTAGTCCCGGAGGTTACAATGAAAAACTGTTTTTT. Full variable domain (remainder filled in from reference TRBV19 and TRBJ1-4): DGGITQSPKYLFRKEGQNVTLSCEQNLNHDAMYWYRQDPGQGLRLIYYSQIVNDFQKGDIAEGYSVSREKKESFPLTVTSAQKNPTAFYLCASSPGGYNEKLFFGSGTQLSVL.

The genes are TRBV9 and TRBJ2-1; D is unclear. The CDR3 totals 19 residues. Trimming stripped 0 bases from V and 0 bases from J, with 19 bases between. Germline V lookup: CDR1 SGDLS, CDR2 YYNGEE. CDR3: CASSVGVGLLPSSYNEQFF. As DNA, the CDR3 is TGTGCCAGCAGCGTAGGGGTAGGATTGCTCCCGAGCTCCTACAATGAGCAGTTCTTC.

By its share, this clone is medium-sized. The gene calls are TRBV29-1 and TRBJ1-2; D gene uncertain. This CDR3 comprises 9 residues. Deletions cut 8 bases from V and 8 bases from J, with 9 bases between. Germline V gene data show CDR1 as SQVTM and CDR2 as ANQGSEA. The CDR3 DNA is TGCAGCTCGGAGTGGGGCTACACCTTC. It yields the protein CSSEWGYTF.